This TCR beta chain was sequenced in a study of response to subunit inactivated influenza vaccine. Study-wide findings and caveats: Authors suggested seasonal influenza vaccinations each recruit few new T cells.

MiXCR, run by TCRdb on the RT-PCR reads, gives a single entry per CDR3 protein. Here the sample spans fewer than 400,000 distinct CDR3 sequences, roughly 22% being singletons. The CDR3 consists of 14 residues. Germline CDR1 and CDR2: SEHNR and FQNEAQ (reference sequence). V was shortened by 5 bases and J by 0 bases, with 10 bases between the two germline ends. The sample holds a few counts of this clonotype. What it recognizes is unknown. The input for sequencing was PBMCs from blood, taken 21 months after vaccination. The TCR sequence derives from a man in his fifties or sixties who received an inactivated influenza vaccine. The chain couples TRBV7-9 to TRBJ1-1; D unresolved. DNA of the CDR3: TGTGCCAGCAGCCCACAAACCATGAACACTGAAGCTTTCTTT. Protein: CASSPQTMNTEAFF.